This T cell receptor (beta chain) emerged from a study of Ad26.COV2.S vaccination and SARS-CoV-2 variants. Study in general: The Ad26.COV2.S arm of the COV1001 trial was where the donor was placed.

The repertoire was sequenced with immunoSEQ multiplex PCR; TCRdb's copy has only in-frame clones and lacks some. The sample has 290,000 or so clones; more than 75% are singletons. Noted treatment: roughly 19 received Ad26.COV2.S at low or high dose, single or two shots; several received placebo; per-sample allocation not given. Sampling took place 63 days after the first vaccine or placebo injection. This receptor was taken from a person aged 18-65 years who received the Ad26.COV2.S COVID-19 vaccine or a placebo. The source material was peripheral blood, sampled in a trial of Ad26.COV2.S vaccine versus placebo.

The DNA for the CDR3 is TGTGCCAGCTCACCAGACGCCCGGGCCGGAAATGAAAAACTGTTTTTT. Amino acids: CASSPDARAGNEKLFF. The rearrangement joins TRBV18 to TRBJ1-4; no firm D call. Germline CDR1 reads KGHSH; CDR2 reads LQKENI. This CDR3 region has 16 residues. V was cut by 2 bases and J by 5 bases, with 15 bases left in between.